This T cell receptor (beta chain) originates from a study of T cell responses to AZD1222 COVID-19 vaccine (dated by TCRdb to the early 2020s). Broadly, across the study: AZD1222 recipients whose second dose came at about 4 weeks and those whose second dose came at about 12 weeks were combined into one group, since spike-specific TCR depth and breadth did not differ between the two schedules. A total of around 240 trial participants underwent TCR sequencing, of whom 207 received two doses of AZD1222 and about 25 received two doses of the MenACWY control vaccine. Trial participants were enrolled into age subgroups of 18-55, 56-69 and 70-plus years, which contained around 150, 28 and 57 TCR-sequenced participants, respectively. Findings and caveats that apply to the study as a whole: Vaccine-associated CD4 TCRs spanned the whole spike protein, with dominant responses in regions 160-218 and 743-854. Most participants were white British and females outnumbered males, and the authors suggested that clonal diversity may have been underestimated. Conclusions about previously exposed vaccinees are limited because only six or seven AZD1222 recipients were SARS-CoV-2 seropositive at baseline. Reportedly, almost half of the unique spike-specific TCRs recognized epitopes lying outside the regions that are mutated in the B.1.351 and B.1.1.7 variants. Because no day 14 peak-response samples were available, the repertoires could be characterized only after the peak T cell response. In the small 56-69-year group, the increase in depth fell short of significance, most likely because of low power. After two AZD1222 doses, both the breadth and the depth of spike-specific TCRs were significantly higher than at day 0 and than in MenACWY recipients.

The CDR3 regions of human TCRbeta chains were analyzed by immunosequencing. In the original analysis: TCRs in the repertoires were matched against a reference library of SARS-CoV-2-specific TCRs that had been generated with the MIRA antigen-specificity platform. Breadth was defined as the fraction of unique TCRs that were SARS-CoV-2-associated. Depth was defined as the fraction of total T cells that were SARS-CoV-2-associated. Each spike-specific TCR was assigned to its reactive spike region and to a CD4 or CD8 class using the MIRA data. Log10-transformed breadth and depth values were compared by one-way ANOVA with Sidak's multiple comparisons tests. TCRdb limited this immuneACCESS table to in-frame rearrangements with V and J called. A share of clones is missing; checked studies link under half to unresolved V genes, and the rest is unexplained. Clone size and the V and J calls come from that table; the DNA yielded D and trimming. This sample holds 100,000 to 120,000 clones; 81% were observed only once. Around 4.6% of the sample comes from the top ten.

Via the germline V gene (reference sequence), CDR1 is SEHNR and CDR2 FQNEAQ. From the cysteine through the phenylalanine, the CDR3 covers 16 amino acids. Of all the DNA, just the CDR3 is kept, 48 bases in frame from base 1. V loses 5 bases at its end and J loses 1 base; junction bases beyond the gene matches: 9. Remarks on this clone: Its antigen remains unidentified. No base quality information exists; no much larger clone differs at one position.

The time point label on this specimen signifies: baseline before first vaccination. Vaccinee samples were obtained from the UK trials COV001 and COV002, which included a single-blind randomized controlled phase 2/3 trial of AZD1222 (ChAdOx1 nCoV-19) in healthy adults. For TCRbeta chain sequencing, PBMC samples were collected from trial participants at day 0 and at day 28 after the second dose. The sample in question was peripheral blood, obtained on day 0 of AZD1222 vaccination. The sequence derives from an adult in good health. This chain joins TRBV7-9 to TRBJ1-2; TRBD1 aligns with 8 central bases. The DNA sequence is TGTGCCAGCAGCAGAGGACAGGGCGGGGGTAACTATGGCTACACCTTC. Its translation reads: CASSRGQGGGNYGYTF.